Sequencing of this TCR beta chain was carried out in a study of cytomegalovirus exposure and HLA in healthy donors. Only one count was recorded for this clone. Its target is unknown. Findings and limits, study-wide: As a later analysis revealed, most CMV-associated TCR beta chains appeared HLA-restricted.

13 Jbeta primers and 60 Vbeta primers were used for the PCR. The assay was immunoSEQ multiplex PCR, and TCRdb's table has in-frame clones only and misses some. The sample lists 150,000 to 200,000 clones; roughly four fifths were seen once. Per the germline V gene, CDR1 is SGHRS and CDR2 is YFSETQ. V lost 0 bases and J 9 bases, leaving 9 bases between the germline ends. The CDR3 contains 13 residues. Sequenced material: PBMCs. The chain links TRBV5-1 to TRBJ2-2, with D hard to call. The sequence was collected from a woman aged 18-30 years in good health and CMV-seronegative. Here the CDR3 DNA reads TGCGCCAGCAGCTTGGAGAGTTCTAGGGAGCTGTTTTTT. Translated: CASSLESSRELFF.